Reported below is one T cell receptor (beta chain). Antigen unknown. The CDR3 has 11 amino acids. Per germline, CDR1 MDHEN and CDR2 SYDVKM. Trimming took 5 bases from V and 11 from J, leaving 10 bases between them. This entry comes from a study of cytomegalovirus exposure and HLA in healthy donors. General study findings and limits: Cytomegalovirus-associated status was assigned to about 170 TCR beta chains. Earlier analysis found most TCR beta V segments productive about 87% or about 30% of the time. After further analysis at a later stage, 16,951 TCR beta sequences were associated with HLA alleles at 0.05 false discovery rate.

A multiplex PCR was run with 60 Vbeta primers and 13 Jbeta primers. Sequencing was performed with immunoSEQ multiplex PCR; in TCRdb, only in-frame clones are kept and a portion is missing. The listing records about 210,000 clones. This chain uses TRBV28 with TRBJ1-5; D is undetermined. The sequenced sample was PBMCs. The TCR originated in a young woman in good health and CMV-seropositive. CDR3 loop: CASSHRTAQHF. The DNA for the CDR3 is TGTGCCAGCAGTCACCGTACAGCCCAGCATTTT.